Below are 28 T cell receptor beta chains sequenced from a single sample in a study of cytomegalovirus exposure and HLA in healthy donors. The PCR employed 60 Vbeta primers together with 13 Jbeta primers. Sequenced by immunoSEQ multiplex PCR; TCRdb stores in-frame clones only, minus some. The table shows 150,000 or so clones, with around 74% occurring only once. Sequenced input: PBMCs. These TCRs come from a female donor in good health and CMV-seronegative.

V is TRBV5-1 and J is TRBJ1-2; D is perhaps TRBD1 (5 bases). There are 16 residues in the CDR3. V was shortened by 4 bases and J by 8 bases, with 24 bases between the two germline ends. CDR1 and CDR2 (germline): SGHRS, YFSETQ. This CDR3 reads CASSEVVRGGASGYTF. Here the CDR3 DNA reads TGCGCCAGCAGCGAGGTCGTCCGGGGGGGAGCAAGCGGCTACACCTTC.

J is TRBJ1-1 and V is TRBV5-1; tentatively, D is TRBD1 (6 bases). The CDR3 extends over 17 amino acids. The V end lost 4 bases, the J end lost 0 bases, and 19 bases lay between the germline ends. Per germline, CDR1 SGHRS and CDR2 YFSETQ. Here the CDR3 reads CASSPGGQSFMNTEAFF. For the CDR3, the DNA is TGCGCCAGCAGCCCGGGAGGACAGAGCTTCATGAACACTGAAGCTTTCTTT. Full variable domain (remainder filled in from reference TRBV5-1 and TRBJ1-1): KAGVTQTPRYLIKTRGQQVTLSCSPISGHRSVSWYQQTPGQGLQFLFEYFSETQRNKGNFPGRFSGRQFSNSRSEMNVSTLELGDSALYLCASSPGGQSFMNTEAFFGQGTRLTVV.

V and J are TRBV11-2 and TRBJ1-2; D ambiguous. The germline gives CDR1 SGHAT, CDR2 FQNNGV. This CDR3 is 11 amino acids long. The V end was cut by 1 base, the J end by 7 bases, with 4 bases between. The CDR3 is CASSLGGGYTF. The CDR3 bases are TGTGCCAGCAGCTTAGGAGGTGGCTACACCTTC.

The rearrangement uses TRBV7-2 and TRBJ2-2; a weak D match, TRBD2 (6 bases). V was trimmed by 5 bases and J by 6 bases, leaving 16 bases between them. The length of the CDR3 is 15 residues. Per germline, CDR1 SGHTA and CDR2 FQGNSA. The CDR3 DNA sequence: TGTGCCAGCAGCAAGTTCGGAGGGAGTGCCGGGGAGCTGTTTTTT. It yields the protein CASSKFGGSAGELFF.

The sample holds a few counts of this clone. This chain uses TRBV4-2 with TRBJ2-7; 8 positions agree with TRBD2. CDR1 is LGHNA, CDR2 YNFKEQ, per germline. The CDR3 has 16 residues. V lost 1 base and J lost 2; bases outside the gene matches: 7. The CDR3 spells CASSQAPTSVTYEQYF. The DNA for the CDR3 is TGTGCCAGCAGCCAAGCCCCGACTAGCGTGACCTACGAGCAGTACTTC.

This chain joins TRBV6-6 and TRBJ2-5; TRBD2 agrees at 9 bases. The better agreement between TRBJ2-7 and the DNA end casts doubt on the J call. The CDR3 sequence is 14 residues long. CDR1 and CDR2 (germline): MNHNY, SVGAGI (reference sequence). CDR3 DNA sequence: TGTGCCAGCACTCGAGCGGGGGGTTCGTACGAGCAGTACTTC. It codes for CASTRAGGSYEQYF.

The genes are TRBV6-5 and TRBJ1-5; D is unclear. CDR1 and CDR2 from the germline V gene are MNHEY and SVGAGI. Trimming took off 10 bases at V and 0 bases at J, with 10 bases between the two ends. The CDR3 is 13 residues long. The DNA of the CDR3 is TGTGCCACCCGCCAGTTTAGCAATCAGCCCCAGCATTTT. Translated, it gives CATRQFSNQPQHF.

The V gene is TRBV10-3, the J gene TRBJ2-1; 10 bases match TRBD2. J lost 3 bases, V lost 5 bases, and 1 base had no gene match. The CDR3 sequence is 14 residues long. Looked up from germline, CDR1 is ENHRY and CDR2 is SYGVKD. In DNA form, the CDR3 reads TGTGCCATCAGTCTAGCGGGAGACTACAATGAGCAGTTCTTC. It is translated as CAISLAGDYNEQFF.

The V and J genes are TRBV4-1 and TRBJ1-1; D uncertain. CDR1 is MGHRA and CDR2 is YSYEKL in the germline V gene. Trimming removed 0 bases at V and 4 bases at J, with 15 bases between. CDR3 length: 16 amino acids. CDR3 bases: TGCGCCAGCAGCCAAGATCATTGGGAGGGAGGCACTGAAGCTTTCTTT. It codes for CASSQDHWEGGTEAFF.

This chain links TRBV4-1 with TRBJ1-1; maybe TRBD1 (6 bases). CDR3 length: 16 amino acids. Germline CDR1 reads MGHRA; CDR2 reads YSYEKL. Trimming cost V 1 base and J 1 base, with 13 bases left between them. DNA of the CDR3: TGCGCCAGCAGCCAAGTCGGTAGGGGGTGGAACACTGAAGCTTTCTTT. The encoded protein is CASSQVGRGWNTEAFF.

Remarks on this clone: Other DNA sequences in this sample translate to the same CDR3. CDR3 in amino acids: CSASPGSEAFF. In nucleotides, the CDR3 is TGCAGTGCTAGCCCAGGCTCTGAAGCTTTCTTT. J is TRBJ1-1 and V is TRBV20-1; D is unclear. CDR1 is DFQATT, CDR2 SNEGSKA, per germline (reference sequence). The CDR3 covers 11 residues. Trimming shortened V by 3 bases and J by 6 bases, and 8 bases separated the two germline ends.

The rearrangement joins TRBV7-9 to TRBJ1-1; D may be TRBD1 (6 bases). This CDR3 has 14 residues. Between the trimmed V and J ends, which lost 1 base and 4 bases, there was a span of 10 bases. Germline CDR1 reads SEHNR; CDR2 reads FQNEAQ (reference sequence). CDR3 nucleotides: TGTGCCAGCAGCTTAGTACTAGGGGGCACTGAAGCTTTCTTT. The encoded protein is CASSLVLGGTEAFF.

This clone has a handful of counts. This chain joins TRBV5-1 and TRBJ1-3; TRBD1 matches 7 bases. CDR1 is SGHRS and CDR2 is YFSETQ in the germline V gene. V lost 7 bases to trimming and J lost 0 bases; unmatched junction nucleotides: 7. This CDR3 spans 15 amino acids. DNA of the CDR3: TGCGCCAGCGCTCTAACAGGGGTCTCTGGAAACACCATATATTTT. Translated: CASALTGVSGNTIYF.

The chain is built from TRBV30 and TRBJ1-2; D possibly corresponds to TRBD1 (6 bases). The germline CDR1 and CDR2 sequences are GTSNPN and SVGIG (reference sequence). The length of the CDR3 is 17 residues. Trimming stripped 7 bases from V and 8 bases from J, with 32 bases between. As DNA, the CDR3 is TGTGCCTCAGACCCCCCCCCAGGGGAGCCCTTACGGTGGGGCTACACCTTC. Its protein is CASDPPPGEPLRWGYTF. Variable domain in full (rest from reference TRBV30 and TRBJ1-2): SQTIHQWPATLVQPVGSPLSLECTVEGTSNPNLYWYRQAAGRGLQLLFYSVGIGQISSEVPQNLSASRPQDRQFILSSKKLLLSDSGFYLCASDPPPGEPLRWGYTFGSGTRLTVV.

The chain recombines TRBV5-1 with TRBJ2-7; D is possibly TRBD1 (6 bases). The ends were cut back, 4 bases at V and 0 bases at J, with 14 bases in the middle. This CDR3 has 15 amino acids. Germline lookup yields CDR1 SGHRS and CDR2 YFSETQ. The DNA of the CDR3 is TGCGCCAGCAGCAAAGTGGACAGACTCTCCTACGAGCAGTACTTC. Its protein is CASSKVDRLSYEQYF.

The rearrangement links TRBV2 to TRBJ1-5; D gene ambiguous. CDR3 size: 14 residues. V gave up 7 bases and J gave up 1 base, with 11 bases separating them. CDR1 is SNHLY and CDR2 is FYNNEI in the germline V gene. The CDR3 here is CASTNGRSNQPQHF. CDR3 DNA sequence: TGTGCCAGCACCAATGGGAGGAGCAATCAGCCCCAGCATTTT.

The V and J genes are TRBV5-1 and TRBJ1-5; D is undetermined. CDR3 size: 13 residues. Trimming removed 0 bases from V and 4 bases from J, with 5 bases in between. Germline V gene lookup returns CDR1 SGHRS and CDR2 YFSETQ. CDR3: CASSLDRNQPQHF. DNA for the CDR3: TGCGCCAGCAGCTTGGACAGAAATCAGCCCCAGCATTTT. Based on the CDR3 plus reference TRBV5-1 and TRBJ1-5, the full variable domain is KAGVTQTPRYLIKTRGQQVTLSCSPISGHRSVSWYQQTPGQGLQFLFEYFSETQRNKGNFPGRFSGRQFSNSRSEMNVSTLELGDSALYLCASSLDRNQPQHFGDGTRLSIL.

The genes are TRBV5-4 and TRBJ2-3; 9 nucleotides line up with TRBD2. Germline V gene sequence: CDR1 SGHNT, CDR2 YYREEE (reference sequence). The CDR3 sequence is 14 residues long. The trim removed 4 bases at V and 5 bases at J, leaving 5 bases unmatched. The CDR3 region is CASSGLANEDTQYF. CDR3 nucleotides: TGTGCCAGCAGCGGACTAGCGAACGAAGATACGCAGTATTTT.

The CDR3 bases are TGTGCCAGCAGCACGACTAGCGGGAGGGCCGAAGGAAGCACAGATACGCAGTATTTT. This encodes CASSTTSGRAEGSTDTQYF. J is TRBJ2-3 and V is TRBV9; 14 bases agree with TRBD2. Germline values: CDR1 SGDLS, CDR2 YYNGEE. The CDR3 contains 19 residues. The ends lost 4 bases at V and 0 bases at J; junction bases unmatched: 10.

This clone was counted a single time. V gene TRBV7-3 combines with J gene TRBJ2-7, with 9 nucleotides matching TRBD2. V lost 6 bases and J lost 2; bases outside the gene matches: 8. Germline CDR1 and CDR2: SGHTA and FQGTGA. This CDR3 contains 15 residues. The CDR3 reads CASRVSAGGTYEQYF. DNA of the CDR3: TGTGCCAGCAGGGTCTCAGCGGGAGGTACCTACGAGCAGTACTTC. Full variable domain (rest looked up from reference TRBV7-3 and TRBJ2-7): GAGVSQTPSNKVTEKGKYVELRCDPISGHTALYWYRQSLGQGPEFLIYFQGTGAADDSGLPNDRFFAVRPEGSVSTLKIQRTERGDSAVYLCASRVSAGGTYEQYFGPGTRLTVT.

The chain has TRBV5-6 and TRBJ2-4; D not resolved. Germline CDR1 reads SGHDT; CDR2 reads YYEEEE. V lost 2 bases and J 0 bases, leaving 9 bases between the germline ends. The CDR3 runs to 15 residues. The CDR3 spells CASSFIDIAKNIQYF. Here the CDR3 DNA reads TGTGCCAGCAGCTTCATAGACATAGCCAAAAACATTCAGTACTTC.

CDR3 nucleotide sequence: TGTGCCAGCAGCCGGCCCGGGACTAGCGCGACGAGGGGCACCGGGGAGCTGTTTTTT. Translating gives CASSRPGTSATRGTGELFF. The chain recombines TRBV7-9 with TRBJ2-2; 10 nucleotides agree with TRBD2. Germline V CDR1 and CDR2: SEHNR, FQNEAQ (reference sequence). The CDR3 contains 19 residues. Trimming took 5 bases from V and 4 from J; bases not matched to a gene: 16.

The chain couples TRBV5-1 to TRBJ2-2; 13 positions agree with TRBD2. The junction had 9 bases not matched to a gene; V was cut back by 3 bases and J by 10 bases. CDR3 length equals 16 residues. From germline, CDR1 is SGHRS and CDR2 YFSETQ. The CDR3 reads CASSSTSGGAPAELFF. The CDR3 DNA is TGCGCCAGCAGCTCAACTAGCGGGGGGGCACCGGCGGAGCTGTTTTTT.

This sequence joins TRBV30 and TRBJ2-7, with D possibly matching TRBD2 (6 bases). Trimming pared 0 bases from V and 3 bases from J, leaving 12 bases between. The length of the CDR3 is 14 residues. Looked up from germline, CDR1 is GTSNPN and CDR2 is SVGIG (reference sequence). The CDR3 protein is CAWSVGGALYEQYF. CDR3 DNA sequence: TGTGCCTGGAGTGTAGGAGGGGCTCTCTACGAGCAGTACTTC.

This rearrangement joins TRBV9 to TRBJ1-2, with D tentatively TRBD1 (5 bases). Trimming took off 4 bases at V and 2 bases at J, with 9 bases between the two ends. CDR3 size: 13 residues. Per the germline V gene, CDR1 is SGDLS and CDR2 is YYNGEE. The CDR3 reads CASSSRQNYGYTF. In DNA form, the CDR3 reads TGTGCCAGCAGCTCTCGACAGAACTATGGCTACACCTTC.

This chain links TRBV5-1 with TRBJ2-7; 7 nucleotides match TRBD2. Looked up from germline, CDR1 is SGHRS and CDR2 is YFSETQ. This CDR3 has 15 residues. V lost 0 bases to trimming and J lost 1 base; unmatched junction nucleotides: 4. The CDR3 nucleotides are TGCGCCAGCAGCTTGGCCGGGGGGTCGTCCTACGAGCAGTACTTC. As protein: CASSLAGGSSYEQYF.

This chain connects TRBV11-3 to TRBJ2-3, with a weak D call TRBD2 (6 bases). Germline loops: CDR1 SGHNT, CDR2 YENEEA. The V and J ends lost 0 bases and 2 bases respectively, with 12 bases between them. The CDR3 sequence is 16 residues long. The CDR3 DNA reads as TGTGCCAGCAGCTTAGATCGGGCGGGGTCCACAGATACGCAGTATTTT. Its translation: CASSLDRAGSTDTQYF.

This clone was seen only a few times. The chain links TRBV5-5 to TRBJ2-7; perhaps TRBD2 as D (5 bases). From germline, CDR1 is SGHKS and CDR2 YYEKEE (reference sequence). The CDR3 spans 16 residues. The germline V and J ends were trimmed by 0 bases and 4 bases, with 17 bases remaining between them. The CDR3 loop is CASSLASAAGLYEQYF. The CDR3 region has the DNA TGTGCCAGCAGCTTGGCCTCTGCAGCCGGACTTTACGAGCAGTACTTC.